Sequencing of this T cell receptor (beta chain) was carried out in a study of T cells after yellow fever vaccination. A single record per CDR3 protein comes from TCRdb applying MiXCR to the 5' RACE reads. This table has approximately 550,000 distinct CDR3 sequences, approximately 15% appearing once. Germline V gene data show CDR1 as SGHVS and CDR2 as FNYEAQ. V shed 1 base and J shed 1 base, with 7 bases lying between them. The CDR3 is 15 amino acids. This clonotype was observed a handful of times. The chain employs TRBV7-6 and TRBJ2-2; tentatively, D is TRBD1 (5 bases). The sample in question was PBMCs, obtained on the day of the yellow fever booster vaccination. The receptor was isolated from a man under 40 who received the YFV17D yellow fever vaccine. The CDR3, as DNA: TGTGCCAGCAGCTTAGTCGACAGGAACACCGGGGAGCTGTTTTTT. It specifies CASSLVDRNTGELFF.